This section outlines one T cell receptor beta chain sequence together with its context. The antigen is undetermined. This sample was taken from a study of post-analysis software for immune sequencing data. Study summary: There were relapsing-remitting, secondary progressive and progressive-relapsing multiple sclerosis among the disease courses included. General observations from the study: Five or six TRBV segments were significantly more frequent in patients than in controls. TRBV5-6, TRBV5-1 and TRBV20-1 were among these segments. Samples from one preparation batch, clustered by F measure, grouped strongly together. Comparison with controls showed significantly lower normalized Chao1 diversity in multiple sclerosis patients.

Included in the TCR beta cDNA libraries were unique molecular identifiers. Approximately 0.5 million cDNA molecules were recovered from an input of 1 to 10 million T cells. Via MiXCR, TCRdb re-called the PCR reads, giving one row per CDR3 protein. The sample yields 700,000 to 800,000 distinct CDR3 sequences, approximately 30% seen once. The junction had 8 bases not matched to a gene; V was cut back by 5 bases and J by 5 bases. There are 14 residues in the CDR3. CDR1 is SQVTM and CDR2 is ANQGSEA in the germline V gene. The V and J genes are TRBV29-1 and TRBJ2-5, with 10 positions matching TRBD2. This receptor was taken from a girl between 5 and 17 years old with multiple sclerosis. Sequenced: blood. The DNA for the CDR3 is TGCAGCGTTACCGGGCTAGCGGGAGCTGAGACCCAGTACTTC. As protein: CSVTGLAGAETQYF.